These T cell receptor beta chains were read from a single sample in a study of cytomegalovirus exposure and HLA in healthy donors. Data came from immunoSEQ multiplex PCR; TCRdb stores just in-frame clones and leaves some out. The top ten hold under 5.5% of the sample, which has 120,000 to 150,000 clones, 60% to 80% seen once. Specimen: PBMCs. Receptors were obtained from a woman aged 50 to 60 in good health and CMV-seronegative. CDR3s include the opening cysteine and the closing phenylalanine or tryptophan. The D gene is left open where the match is weak. Some rows mark clone size as missing; the rest say once, few, many or name a class of expanded clone.

TRBJ1-1 TRBV5-4 few . TGTGCCAGCAGACAGACAGCTGTGAACACTGAAGCTTTCTTT CASRQTAVNTEAFF
TRBJ2-7 TRBV19 . . TGTGCCAGTAGTCCGAGGGCCGGGAGAACCTACGAGCAGTACTTC CASSPRAGRTYEQYF
TRBJ2-3 TRBV29-1 . . TGCAGCGGTTCCGAAAGGTTCCGCGGAGATACGCAGTATTTT CSGSERFRGDTQYF
TRBJ2-7 TRBV27 . . TGTGCCAGCAGTTTAGTTGGGGCTGGCGAGCAGTACTTC CASSLVGAGEQYF
TRBJ1-2 TRBV4-2 once . TGTGCCAGCAGCCAAGAGTTCCGACCAGGCGGCTACACCTTC CASSQEFRPGGYTF
TRBJ2-7 TRBV6-1 . TRBD1 TGTGCCACCGAAACCGGGACAGGGTTGTACGAGCAGTACTTC CATETGTGLYEQYF
TRBJ1-1 TRBV5-4 few . TGTGCCAGCAACCTAGACAGGAACACTGAAGCTTTCTTT CASNLDRNTEAFF
TRBJ1-5 TRBV7-8 . TRBD1 TGTGCCAGCAGCTTAGGAAGGGACAGGGTCAATCAGCCCCAGCATTTT CASSLGRDRVNQPQHF
TRBJ1-2 TRBV2 . . TGTGCCAGCAGACTTATCAGGGATACTAACTATGGCTACACCTTC CASRLIRDTNYGYTF
TRBJ1-1 TRBV6-6 . . TGTGCCAGCAGTTATTCGGAGGGTAGGAACACTGAAGCTTTCTTT CASSYSEGRNTEAFF
TRBJ1-2 TRBV9 . TRBD1 TGTGCCAGCAGCACGACAGGGACGGGAGGCTACACCTTC CASSTTGTGGYTF
TRBJ2-1 TRBV15 . TRBD2 TGTGCCACCAGCAGAGGCGGGAGTCGCAATGAGCAGTTCTTC CATSRGGSRNEQFF
TRBJ1-2 TRBV29-1 . . TGCAGCGTTGGCGGACAGTATGGCTACACCTTC CSVGGQYGYTF
TRBJ1-1 TRBV7-2 . TRBD1 TGTGCCAGCAGCTTAACCGAGGGGGCTTCTGAAGCTTTCTTT CASSLTEGASEAFF
TRBJ1-6 TRBV25-1 . TRBD1 TGTGCCAGCAGTCAGACAGGGGAATATAATTCACCCCTCCACTTT CASSQTGEYNSPLHF
TRBJ2-2 TRBV10-3 . . TGTGCCATCAGTGAAGACTTGGCGGGGGAGCTGTTTTTT CAISEDLAGELFF
TRBJ1-5 TRBV10-3 few . TGTGCCATCAGTGGGGGCAGGGATCAGCCCCAGCATTTT CAISGGRDQPQHF
TRBJ2-7 TRBV11-2 . . TGTGCCAGCAGCTGGACAGCGGGGTACGAGCAGTACTTC CASSWTAGYEQYF
TRBJ2-3 TRBV19 . TRBD2 TGTGCCAGTACAACACTAGCGGGGGGCACAGATACGCAGTATTTT CASTTLAGGTDTQYF
TRBJ2-3 TRBV2 . . TGTGCCAGCACAAAATTACCCTGGCAAGCAGATACGCAGTATTTT CASTKLPWQADTQYF
TRBJ2-1 TRBV11-1 . . TGTGCCAGCAGCTTAGGAGAGAATGAGCAGTTCTTC CASSLGENEQFF
TRBJ2-7 TRBV29-1 . TRBD1 TGCAGCGGGGGTCCCGGGACAGGTTCCGAGCAGTACTTC CSGGPGTGSEQYF
TRBJ2-1 TRBV5-6 . . TGTGCCAGCACTCGGGGGTTTACCTACAATGAGCAGTTCTTC CASTRGFTYNEQFF
TRBJ2-7 TRBV28 . . TGTGCCAGCAGTTTAGACAGCTTTACCTACGAGCAGTACTTC CASSLDSFTYEQYF
TRBJ2-7 TRBV11-2 . . TGTGCCAGCAGCGCCGAACTGGGCTTGGGCTACGAGCAGTACTTC CASSAELGLGYEQYF
TRBJ1-4 TRBV27 . . TGTGCCAGCAGTTCACGGACAGCGGGGGTGGATGAAAAACTGTTTTTT CASSSRTAGVDEKLFF
TRBJ2-2 TRBV10-2 . . TGCGCCAGCAGTGAGCTACAGGGAATCGGGGAGCTGTTTTTT CASSELQGIGELFF
TRBJ2-5 TRBV7-9 . TRBD2 TGTGCCAGCAGCCCTTATGGGAGCGGGGACGAGACCCAGTACTTC CASSPYGSGDETQYF
TRBJ2-3 TRBV30 . . TGTGCCTGGAGTGTAGCAGGGTCTGATACGCAGTATTTT CAWSVAGSDTQYF
TRBJ1-1 TRBV7-9 . TRBD1 TGTGCCAGCAGCGAAAACAGGGGCCTGAACACTGAAGCTTTCTTT CASSENRGLNTEAFF
TRBJ2-2 TRBV21-1 . . TGTGCCAGCAGCAAAAAAGGAAAGGGGCTACAGGGGACAAACACCGGGGAGCTGTTTTTT CASSKKGKGLQGTNTGELFF
TRBJ1-5 TRBV19 . TRBD1 TGTGCCAGTAAGCAGGGGGCCGGCAATCAGCCCCAGCATTTT CASKQGAGNQPQHF
TRBJ1-1 TRBV6-5 . . TGTGCCAGCAGGAAAGGAGGGGAGTTGAACACTGAAGCTTTCTTT CASRKGGELNTEAFF
TRBJ2-7 TRBV29-1 . . TGCAGCGTTTCGACAGTCAAATCCTACGAGCAGTACTTC CSVSTVKSYEQYF
TRBJ2-5 TRBV30 . TRBD1 TGTGCCTGGAGTGTCGGGACAGCCCGAGGGACCCAGTACTTC CAWSVGTARGTQYF
TRBJ1-5 TRBV19 . . TGTGCCAGTGGAGGACAGCAATATCTGACCCAGCATTTT CASGGQQYLTQHF
TRBJ2-1 TRBV6-5 . . TGTGCCAGCAGTTCGGCAACTACCTCCTACAATGAGCAGTTCTTC CASSSATTSYNEQFF
TRBJ1-1 TRBV5-8 . . TGTGCCAGCAGCCCGGGGACTGAAGCTTTCTTT CASSPGTEAFF
TRBJ1-3 TRBV4-1 . . TGCGCCAGCAGCCAAGGGACAGTGGAGATTCACTCTGGAAACACCATATATTTT CASSQGTVEIHSGNTIYF
TRBJ1-6 TRBV7-8 . . TGTGCCAGCAGCTGGGACACCCAAGGCCTCCACTTT CASSWDTQGLHF
TRBJ1-3 TRBV2 . . TGTGCCAGCAGGCGGGGGGAGCCCGAAAACACCATATATTTT CASRRGEPENTIYF
TRBJ2-7 TRBV10-3 few TRBD1 TGTGCCATCAGTGGGGGACAGCCCTACGAGCAGTACTTC CAISGGQPYEQYF
TRBJ2-7 TRBV27 . . TGTGCCAGCAGTTTGGCAGCAGCTACTACCGAGCAGTACTTC CASSLAAATTEQYF
TRBJ2-7 TRBV7-9 . TRBD1 TGTGCCAGCAGCTTAGAAACAGGGGGCTCCTTCTCCTACGAGCAGTACTTC CASSLETGGSFSYEQYF
TRBJ1-4 TRBV7-8 . . TGTGCCAGCAGCTCCTTCGAGGAAAAACTGTTTTTT CASSSFEEKLFF
TRBJ1-1 TRBV28 . TRBD1 TGTGCCAGCAGTGGATCGACAGGGCGCGCTGAAGCTTTCTTT CASSGSTGRAEAFF
TRBJ2-1 TRBV4-3 . TRBD2 TGCGCCAGCAGCCAAGGACTAGCGCGAGAGCAGTTCTTC CASSQGLAREQFF
TRBJ1-1 TRBV20-1 . . TGCAGTGCCGCCAACAGGGATGAAGCTTTCTTT CSAANRDEAFF
TRBJ2-3 TRBV2 . . TGTGCCAGCAGAGGGACTAGCACAGATACGCAGTATTTT CASRGTSTDTQYF
TRBJ2-7 TRBV10-3 . . TGTGCCATCAATCAGGGCTCCTACGAGCAGTACTTC CAINQGSYEQYF
TRBJ2-1 TRBV5-4 . . TGTGCCAGCAGCCCGGACACGTACAATGAGCAGTTCTTC CASSPDTYNEQFF
TRBJ2-7 TRBV23-1 . TRBD1 TGCGCCAGCAGACTAACCCGGGACAGGGAACCCTACGAGCAGTACTTC CASRLTRDREPYEQYF
TRBJ1-3 TRBV7-6 . TRBD1 TGTGCCAGCAGCGGGTTATATGGACAGGGGGCGGACACCATATATTTT CASSGLYGQGADTIYF